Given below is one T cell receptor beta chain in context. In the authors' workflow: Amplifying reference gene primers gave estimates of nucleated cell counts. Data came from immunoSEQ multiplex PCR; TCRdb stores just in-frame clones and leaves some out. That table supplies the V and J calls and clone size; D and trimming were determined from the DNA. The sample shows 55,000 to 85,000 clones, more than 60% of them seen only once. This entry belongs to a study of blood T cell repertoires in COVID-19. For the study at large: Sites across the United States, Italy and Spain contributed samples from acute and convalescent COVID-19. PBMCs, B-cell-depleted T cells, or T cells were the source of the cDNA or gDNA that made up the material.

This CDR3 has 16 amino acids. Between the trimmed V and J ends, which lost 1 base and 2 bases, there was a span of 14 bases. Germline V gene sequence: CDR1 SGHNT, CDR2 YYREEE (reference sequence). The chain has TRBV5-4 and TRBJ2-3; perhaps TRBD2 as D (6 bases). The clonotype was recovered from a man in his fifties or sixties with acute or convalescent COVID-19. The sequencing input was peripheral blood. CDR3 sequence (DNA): TGTGCCAGCAGCTTGAGCTTCGGGGGTAACACAGATACGCAGTATTTT. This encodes CASSLSFGGNTDTQYF. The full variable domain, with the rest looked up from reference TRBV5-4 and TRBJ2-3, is ETGVTQSPTHLIKTRGQQVTLRCSSQSGHNTVSWYQQALGQGPQFIFQYYREEENGRGNFPPRFSGLQFPNYSSELNVNALELDDSALYLCASSLSFGGNTDTQYFGPGTRLTVL.